Presented here are 10 T cell receptor beta chains from one specimen sequenced in a study of blood T cell repertoires in COVID-19 (dated by TCRdb to between 2020 and 2021). The library was obtained by the immunoSEQ multiplex PCR assay. This immuneACCESS table, as held by TCRdb, lists in-frame sequences with V and J called but not all clones. Of the missing ones, under half trace to an unresolved V gene in checked studies; the others have no known cause. The sample table records tens of thousands of clones; about nine tenths of these occur just once. Roughly 2.3% of the sample goes to the ten largest clones. Sequenced: peripheral blood. Every receptor here comes from a man aged 50-59 years with acute or convalescent COVID-19.

The chain links TRBV19 to TRBJ2-7; no clear D. The CDR3 sequence is 15 residues long. Germline V CDR1 and CDR2: LNHDA, SQIVND (reference sequence). Trimming took off 3 bases at V and 3 bases at J, with 15 bases between the two ends. The CDR3 nucleotides read TGTGCCAGTAGTATGACCCTCGGCAGGAACTACGAGCAGTACGTC. Its translation: CASSMTLGRNYEQYV.

The V call is TRBV2, the J call TRBJ1-5; 7 bases are shared with TRBD1. The V and J ends lost 6 bases and 7 bases, in that order; junction bases with no gene match: 6. Per the germline V gene, CDR1 is SNHLY and CDR2 is FYNNEI. This CDR3 is 13 amino acids long. CDR3 in DNA: TGTGCCAGCAGCGAGGACAGGCGGCAGCCCCAGCATTTT. The encoded protein is CASSEDRRQPQHF.

In DNA form, the CDR3 reads TGTGCCAGCAGTGACTGGGGGCGCCTGGGGAATTCACCCCTCCACTTT. Translated: CASSDWGRLGNSPLHF. The chain joins TRBV2 to TRBJ1-6, with D maybe TRBD1 (6 bases). Germline lookup yields CDR1 SNHLY and CDR2 FYNNEI. Trimming took 3 bases from V and 7 from J, leaving 16 bases between them. The CDR3 loop spans 16 amino acids.

The rearrangement uses TRBV11-2 and TRBJ2-1; D gene ambiguous. The CDR3 has 14 residues. The V gene lost 1 base and the J gene lost 7 bases, with 11 bases spanning the gap. Germline V CDR1 and CDR2: SGHAT, FQNNGV. CDR3 residues: CASSLGLAGNEQFF. CDR3 DNA: TGTGCCAGCAGCTTAGGACTGGCCGGTAATGAGCAGTTCTTC.

V usage is TRBV3-1 (or the pseudogene TRBV3-2) and J usage is TRBJ1-6; 9 nucleotides match TRBD1. This CDR3 contains 14 residues. Unmatched junction bases numbered 4, after V lost 3 bases and J lost 10 bases. In germline, CDR1 is LGHDT, CDR2 YNNKEL (reference sequence). CDR3 in DNA: TGTGCCAGCAGCCAGGGACAGGGTCGATCACCCCTCCACTTT. This codes for CASSQGQGRSPLHF.

The CDR3 sequence: CASSLVAGGEFEQFF. The CDR3 coding sequence is TGTGCCAGCAGCTTAGTTGCGGGGGGGGAGTTTGAGCAGTTCTTC. V and J are TRBV7-2 and TRBJ2-1; 9 bases line up with TRBD2. From germline, CDR1 is SGHTA and CDR2 FQGNSA. With 1 base clipped from V and 9 bases from J, the junction kept 7 bases outside the gene matches. The CDR3 covers 15 residues. The whole variable domain, remainder taken from reference TRBV7-2 and TRBJ2-1, is GAGVSQSPSNKVTEKGKDVELRCDPISGHTALYWYRQSLGQGLEFLIYFQGNSAPDKSGLPSDRFSAERTGGSVSTLTIQRTQQEDSAVYLCASSLVAGGEFEQFFGPGTRLTVL.

This clone showed up just once. The J gene is TRBJ1-5, the V gene TRBV28; tentatively, D is TRBD1 (5 bases). Trimming left V 3 bases short and J 4 bases short, with 19 bases between. Looked up from germline, CDR1 is MDHEN and CDR2 is SYDVKM. This CDR3 region has 17 residues. The CDR3 loop is CASSLPPSTARNQPQHF. CDR3 bases: TGTGCCAGCAGTTTGCCACCTTCGACAGCTAGAAATCAGCCCCAGCATTTT. The variable domain in full, with the rest retrieved from reference TRBV28 and TRBJ1-5, is DVKVTQSSRYLVKRTGEKVFLECVQDMDHENMFWYRQDPGLGLRLIYFSYDVKMKEKGDIPEGYSVSREKKERFSLILESASTNQTSMYLCASSLPPSTARNQPQHFGDGTRLSIL.

This chain uses TRBV5-1 with TRBJ2-3; a possible D gene is TRBD1 (6 bases). Germline lookup yields CDR1 SGHRS and CDR2 YFSETQ. The CDR3 totals 15 residues. Trimming removed 2 bases at V and 1 base at J, with 11 bases between. The CDR3 is CASSLDWGRTDTQYF. The CDR3 DNA follows: TGCGCCAGCAGCTTAGATTGGGGGCGCACAGATACGCAGTATTTT. Based on the CDR3 plus reference TRBV5-1 and TRBJ2-3, the full variable domain is KAGVTQTPRYLIKTRGQQVTLSCSPISGHRSVSWYQQTPGQGLQFLFEYFSETQRNKGNFPGRFSGRQFSNSRSEMNVSTLELGDSALYLCASSLDWGRTDTQYFGPGTRLTVL.

A single count supports this clone. This chain connects TRBV11-2 to TRBJ2-1; a possible D gene is TRBD2 (6 bases). The CDR3 sequence is 17 residues long. Trimming stripped 4 bases from V and 1 base from J, with 17 bases between. Germline loops: CDR1 SGHAT, CDR2 FQNNGV. The CDR3 is CASSSRYVAVSYNEQFF. For the CDR3, the DNA is TGTGCCAGCAGCTCCAGATACGTAGCGGTATCCTACAATGAGCAGTTCTTC. Using reference TRBV11-2 and TRBJ2-1 for the parts outside the CDR3, the full variable domain is EAGVAQSPRYKIIEKRQSVAFWCNPISGHATLYWYQQILGQGPKLLIQFQNNGVVDDSQLPKDRFSAERLKGVDSTLKIQPAKLEDSAVYLCASSSRYVAVSYNEQFFGPGTRLTVL.

V is TRBV28 and J is TRBJ1-3, with TRBD1 as a possible D gene (6 bases). CDR3 length: 14 residues. Deletions cut 3 bases from V and 5 bases from J, with 11 bases between. The germline gives CDR1 MDHEN, CDR2 SYDVKM. The CDR3 region has the DNA TGTGCCAGCAGTTTCGGACAGAATAGAAACACCATATATTTT. It encodes CASSFGQNRNTIYF.